This TCR beta chain is from a study of OX40 agonist ivuxolimab in advanced cancers. Whole-study context: Partial responses were achieved by three patients, of whom one had hepatocellular carcinoma and two had cutaneous melanoma.

Study observations and caveats: Within 6 weeks, CD4+ and CD8+ blood T cells expanded clonally at 0.1 to 3.0 mg/kg. Mean expanded clone counts were higher in CD8+ than CD4+ T cells.

As to this clone: Antigen: not known.

Profiling relied on immunoSEQ multiplex PCR, and the TCRdb table lists in-frame clones only, not all of them. The table has approximately 34,000 clones, roughly 87% seen once. A history of autoimmune disease or systemic immunosuppression excluded patients. V gave up 6 bases and J gave up 9 bases, with 12 bases separating them. Germline assignment: CDR1 SQVTM and CDR2 ANQGSEA. The CDR3 length is 11 residues. This clonotype originated in an adult with an advanced solid tumor such as melanoma, head and neck, liver or kidney cancer. This specimen was CD4+ or CD8+ T cells sorted from blood, taken in a trial of the OX40 agonist ivuxolimab. The chain recombines TRBV29-1 with TRBJ2-1; D gene unclear. CDR3 protein: CSVPPVGEQFF. The CDR3 DNA reads as TGCAGCGTCCCCCCCGTGGGTGAGCAGTTCTTC.